This T cell receptor beta chain was observed in a study of blood T cell repertoires in COVID-19 (TCRdb year 2020). General notes on the study: The collaborator samples originated in the United States, Italy and Spain and spanned the acute and convalescent phases of COVID-19. The material from the prospective study consisted of cDNA or gDNA derived from T cells, B-cell-depleted T cells, or PBMCs. The dataset comprised deeply sampled blood TCRbeta repertoires from subjects exposed to, actively infected with, or recovered from COVID-19. The repertoires were released in a freely available public database meant as a resource for research on the immune response to SARS-CoV-2. The samples were drawn from the first 160 participants of the ongoing ImmuneRACE study and from 1,200 or so subjects provided by 6 global collaborators. The sample metadata nearly always contained a de-identified subject ID, COVID-19 status, age in years and sex. HLA class I and class II types, where available, came from metadata supplied by the sample provider rather than from assay-based typing. The full study reports these points: The amount of clinical and demographic metadata varied by source and participant and was provided uncurated.

The immunoSEQ Assay, a bias-controlled multiplex PCR, was used to amplify TCRbeta CDR3 regions from genomic DNA. Processing in the source paper ran as follows. The number of nucleated cells in each sample was estimated by amplification of reference gene primers within the assay. To quantify the absolute abundance of each unique TCRbeta CDR3 rearrangement, sequence reads were collapsed and filtered. For each sample, productive Simpson clonality was calculated by taking the square root of Simpson's diversity index across productive rearrangements. This is the immuneACCESS table as TCRdb keeps it, with only in-frame sequences that have V and J called. A part of the clones is gone; compared with another copy, unresolved V genes explain less than half, and the rest is unexplained. The V and J calls and clone size come from that table; D and trimming were worked out from the DNA. Within this sample are around 100,000 clones, with approximately 80% of them counted one time only. The ten largest clonotypes hold roughly 24% of the sample.

The collaborating institutions used their own protocols to collect whole blood in K2EDTA tubes. For TCRbeta analysis, collaborators shipped samples as frozen whole blood, isolated PBMCs, or DNA extracted from either of those sample types. Counted from cysteine to phenylalanine, this CDR3 has 16 amino acids. The read is trimmed to its CDR3 DNA, 48 bases read in frame from base 1. The V and J ends are trimmed by 6 bases and 1 base, leaving 13 bases between them. Comment on this clone: The target of this receptor is not known. No base qualities exist here, and no much larger clone lies one base off it.

The rearranged chain carries TRBV23-1 and TRBJ2-6, and TRBD1 may be the D gene, going by 6 matching bases. TRBV23-1 is reported as an ORF; its role is uncertain. The sequence came from a human donor in a cohort sampled during active COVID-19. Sequencing input: peripheral blood. CDR3 sequence: CASSRTEKSGANVLTF. DNA sequence: TGCGCCAGCAGCCGGACAGAAAAATCTGGGGCCAACGTCCTGACTTTC.